These 4 T cell receptor beta chains were sequenced from one sample in a study of CD8 T cells in acute hepatitis C reinfection. Assay used: immunoSEQ multiplex PCR; TCRdb lists only in-frame clones, some missing. In the table there are approximately 40,000 clones, approximately 83% of which are singletons. Time point: naive CD8 control sorted from an acute-time-point sample. Material: naive CD8+ T cells from PBMCs. The receptors shown here come from a woman younger than 30 who spontaneously cleared hepatitis C infection.

The chain employs TRBV7-2 and TRBJ1-3; D is uncertain. The CDR3 totals 15 residues. Per germline, CDR1 SGHTA and CDR2 FQGNSA. The V and J ends lost 5 bases and 2 bases respectively, with 13 bases between them. DNA of the CDR3: TGTGCCAGCAGCATCATCGGCCTTCCTGGAAACACCATATATTTT. It translates to CASSIIGLPGNTIYF.

J is TRBJ1-5 and V is TRBV19; the match to TRBD1 covers 10 bases. Germline V gives CDR1 LNHDA, CDR2 SQIVND (reference sequence). CDR3 length equals 16 residues. CDR3 in DNA: TGTGCGACCGGGACAGGGGTGCCTAGCCGCAATCAGCCCCAGCATTTT. Its translation is CATGTGVPSRNQPQHF.

The chain couples TRBV9 to TRBJ2-2; tentatively, D is TRBD2 (5 bases). The germline V gene encodes CDR1 SGDLS and CDR2 YYNGEE. Trimming took 7 bases from V and 4 from J, leaving 11 bases between them. This CDR3 comprises 13 residues. Written as DNA, the CDR3 is TGTGCCAGCGCGGGTGCGGGCACCGGGGAGCTGTTTTTT. Protein: CASAGAGTGELFF.

This clone appeared a single time. V gene TRBV13 combines with J gene TRBJ2-7, with D perhaps matching TRBD2 (6 bases). Germline CDR1 reads PRHDT; CDR2 reads FYEKMQ (reference sequence). The CDR3 extends over 14 amino acids. The V end was cut by 5 bases, the J end by 0 bases, with 11 bases between. The CDR3 DNA is TGTGCCAGCAGCGTCGGACTATCCTCCTACGAGCAGTACTTC. Translating it yields CASSVGLSSYEQYF. The full variable domain, rest sourced from reference TRBV13 and TRBJ2-7, is AAGVIQSPRHLIKEKRETATLKCYPIPRHDTVYWYQQGPGQDPQFLISFYEKMQSDKGSIPDRFSAQQFSDYHSELNMSSLELGDSALYFCASSVGLSSYEQYFGPGTRLTVT.